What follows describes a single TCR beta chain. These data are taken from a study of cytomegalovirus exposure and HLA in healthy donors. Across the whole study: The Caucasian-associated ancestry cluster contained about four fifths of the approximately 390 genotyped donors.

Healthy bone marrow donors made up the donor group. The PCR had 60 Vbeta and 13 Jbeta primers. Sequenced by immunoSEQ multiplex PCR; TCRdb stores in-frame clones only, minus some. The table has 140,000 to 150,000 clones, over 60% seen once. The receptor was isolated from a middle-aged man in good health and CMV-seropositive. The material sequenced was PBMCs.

CDR3 nucleotide sequence: TGTGCCAGCAGCATCCATAAAGGGGGGGACAAATCCTTTTTCTCTGGAAACACCATATATTTT. Translating gives CASSIHKGGDKSFFSGNTIYF. This chain connects TRBV21-1 to TRBJ1-3. TRBV21-1 is classified as a pseudogene. This CDR3 contains 21 residues.